These T cell receptor beta chains were read from a single sample in a study of response to subunit inactivated influenza vaccine. MiXCR, applied by TCRdb to the RT-PCR reads, yields one record per CDR3 protein. The repertoire consists of hundreds of thousands of distinct CDR3 sequences, with less than 15% occurring once and the leading ten covering 7.8%. The specimen was non-naive T cells sorted from PBMCs, collected roughly 15 days before vaccination. Receptors were obtained from a man in his forties or fifties who received an inactivated influenza vaccine. CDR3s include the opening cysteine and the closing phenylalanine or tryptophan. Expanded clones get a size class; other rows say once, few or many, or leave the size out.

J gene: TRBJ1-1; V gene: TRBV27; clone size: -; CDR3 protein: CASSPTDRFEAFF
J gene: TRBJ1-1; V gene: TRBV27; clone size: many; CDR3 protein: CASSFQRNTEAFF
J gene: TRBJ2-5; V gene: TRBV4-3; clone size: few; CDR3 protein: CASSRGLADLQETQYF
J gene: TRBJ2-7; V gene: TRBV7-8; clone size: few; CDR3 protein: CASSLGWGRTTYEQYF
J gene: TRBJ1-5; V gene: TRBV6-1; clone size: -; CDR3 protein: CASSGQGNLAQHF
J gene: TRBJ2-1; V gene: TRBV6-2/TRBV6-3; clone size: few; CDR3 protein: CASSYTGSYNEQFF
J gene: TRBJ2-7; V gene: TRBV15; clone size: -; CDR3 protein: CATSRARATYEQYF
J gene: TRBJ1-6; V gene: TRBV12-3/TRBV12-4; clone size: many; CDR3 protein: CASSLVADSPLHF
J gene: TRBJ2-1; V gene: TRBV20-1; clone size: -; CDR3 protein: CSTKLSGGGVGEQFF
J gene: TRBJ2-7; V gene: TRBV19; clone size: many; CDR3 protein: CASRDRGSYEQYF
J gene: TRBJ1-6; V gene: TRBV6-1; clone size: few; CDR3 protein: CASSEFGPTNSPLHF
J gene: TRBJ2-2; V gene: TRBV5-1; clone size: many; CDR3 protein: CASSYLVGELFF
J gene: TRBJ1-4; V gene: TRBV5-4; clone size: few; CDR3 protein: CASSPQGAEKLFF
J gene: TRBJ2-1; V gene: TRBV20-1; clone size: few; CDR3 protein: CSARLGVARYNEQFF
J gene: TRBJ2-5; V gene: TRBV7-6; clone size: -; CDR3 protein: CASSLSVVETQYF
J gene: TRBJ2-3; V gene: TRBV15; clone size: -; CDR3 protein: CATSRGPLTDTQYF
J gene: TRBJ2-5; V gene: TRBV5-5; clone size: many; CDR3 protein: CASSLRLESGETQYF
J gene: TRBJ2-5; V gene: TRBV4-1; clone size: -; CDR3 protein: CASSREGRAVETQYF
J gene: TRBJ2-6; V gene: TRBV20-1; clone size: -; CDR3 protein: CSARLENGANVLTF
J gene: TRBJ2-1; V gene: TRBV4-1; clone size: few; CDR3 protein: CASSMGQSSYNEQFF
J gene: TRBJ2-1; V gene: TRBV6-5; clone size: -; CDR3 protein: CASSSSGGAGIF
J gene: TRBJ1-2; V gene: TRBV30; clone size: -; CDR3 protein: CAWKSGQGGGYTF
J gene: TRBJ2-5; V gene: TRBV28; clone size: few; CDR3 protein: CASSSGEVRTQYF
J gene: TRBJ1-2; V gene: TRBV20-1; clone size: -; CDR3 protein: CSASTGPGYTF
J gene: TRBJ1-5; V gene: TRBV6-2/TRBV6-3; clone size: -; CDR3 protein: CASSSQDRGPQHF
J gene: TRBJ2-7; V gene: TRBV7-3; clone size: many; CDR3 protein: CASSLASGTYEQYF
J gene: TRBJ1-5; V gene: TRBV20-1; clone size: -; CDR3 protein: CSATTGSNQPQHF
J gene: TRBJ2-7; V gene: TRBV4-3; clone size: -; CDR3 protein: CASSQMDSSTYEQYF
J gene: TRBJ2-7; V gene: TRBV20-1; clone size: few; CDR3 protein: CSAQISYEQYF
J gene: TRBJ2-7; V gene: TRBV27; clone size: few; CDR3 protein: CASSPRGTFLNEQYF
J gene: TRBJ2-1; V gene: TRBV28; clone size: few; CDR3 protein: CASSPTRKGVSDEQFF
J gene: TRBJ2-3; V gene: TRBV2; clone size: few; CDR3 protein: CASSLQGQGADTQYF
J gene: TRBJ2-2; V gene: TRBV18; clone size: few; CDR3 protein: CASSPGGSGELFF
J gene: TRBJ2-1; V gene: TRBV7-8; clone size: few; CDR3 protein: CASSPGGGRASGEQFF
J gene: TRBJ2-7; V gene: TRBV6-2/TRBV6-3; clone size: -; CDR3 protein: CASSYWMGGNSYEQYF
J gene: TRBJ2-3; V gene: TRBV7-2; clone size: many; CDR3 protein: CASSLWTYTDTQYF
J gene: TRBJ2-2; V gene: TRBV7-9; clone size: few; CDR3 protein: CASSFRAARNTGELFF
J gene: TRBJ2-2; V gene: TRBV6-1; clone size: many; CDR3 protein: CASRRAGGYGELFF
J gene: TRBJ2-5; V gene: TRBV18; clone size: many; CDR3 protein: CASSQNKQETQYF
J gene: TRBJ2-1; V gene: TRBV7-2; clone size: -; CDR3 protein: CASSTATYNEQFF